The rows below give T cell receptor beta chains drawn from one sample of a study of a mutant IDH1 vaccine in newly diagnosed glioma. Antigens of these TCRs are unknown. TCRdb's table, derived via immunoSEQ multiplex PCR, lists solely in-frame clones and lacks some. Among roughly 26,000 clones listed, roughly 85% were seen once. Source: PBMCs, taken from a glioma patient whose treatment included an IDH1 peptide vaccine. The source is a man aged 25-40 years with glioma. The CDR3 runs from the conserved cysteine through the conserved F or W. A D gene is named only where the DNA matches it firmly. For some rows the clone size is stated as once, few or many, or as a class when expanded; others skip it.

NA	NA	TRBV14	TRBJ2-1	CASSQVGGALDEQFF	TGTGCCAGCAGCCAAGTAGGGGGGGCGCTGGATGAGCAGTTCTTC
NA	NA	TRBV5-6	TRBJ2-5	CASSLTQGETQYF	TGTGCCAGCAGCTTGACACAGGGAGAGACCCAGTACTTC
NA	few	TRBV14	TRBJ1-1	CASSQSHNTEAFF	TGTGCCAGCAGCCAATCACATAACACTGAAGCTTTCTTT
TRBD1	NA	TRBV6-5	TRBJ1-2	CASSSGGASYGYTF	TGTGCCAGCAGTTCAGGGGGCGCGAGCTATGGCTACACCTTC
TRBD2	NA	TRBV7-2	TRBJ2-3	CASSFGLDPDTQYF	TGTGCCAGCAGCTTTGGACTAGATCCAGATACGCAGTATTTT
NA	NA	TRBV11-3	TRBJ1-6	CASSSPHPTVYNSPLHF	TGTGCCAGCAGCTCCCCCCACCCGACAGTTTATAATTCACCCCTCCACTTT
NA	NA	TRBV30	TRBJ2-7	CAAGGGYEQYF	TGTGCCGCCGGAGGAGGCTACGAGCAGTACTTC
NA	NA	TRBV5-8	TRBJ1-5	CASRGGIGWLSNQPQHF	TGTGCCAGCAGGGGGGGGATAGGTTGGCTGAGCAATCAGCCCCAGCATTTT
NA	NA	TRBV15	TRBJ2-7	CATSRDGHRSEQYF	TGTGCCACCAGCAGAGATGGTCATCGTAGCGAGCAGTACTTC
TRBD1	NA	TRBV2	TRBJ2-2	CASSDSEDRGITGELFF	TGTGCCAGCAGTGATTCTGAGGACAGGGGCATCACCGGGGAGCTGTTTTTT
NA	NA	TRBV30	TRBJ1-4	CAWSPGDNEKLFF	TGTGCCTGGAGTCCTGGCGATAATGAAAAACTGTTTTTT
NA	NA	TRBV5-4	TRBJ2-5	CASSLDRGAGETQYF	TGTGCCAGCAGCTTGGATCGGGGCGCGGGAGAGACCCAGTACTTC
NA	NA	TRBV19	TRBJ1-5	CASRVGQYQHF	TGTGCCAGTAGAGTCGGACAGTACCAGCATTTT
NA	NA	TRBV9	TRBJ1-2	CASSAGPDYGYTF	TGTGCCAGCAGCGCCGGGCCGGACTATGGCTACACCTTC
NA	few	TRBV30	TRBJ2-7	CAWSDGASYEQYF	TGTGCCTGGAGTGACGGAGCCTCCTACGAGCAGTACTTC
NA	NA	TRBV5-1	TRBJ1-1	CASSLEGGDTEAFF	TGCGCCAGCAGCTTGGAGGGGGGGGACACTGAAGCTTTCTTT
NA	NA	TRBV10-3	TRBJ2-1	CAISEIALDNEQFF	TGTGCCATCAGTGAAATAGCGTTGGACAATGAGCAGTTCTTC
NA	few	TRBV30	TRBJ1-2	CAWKGWGIGGYTF	TGTGCCTGGAAGGGATGGGGAATCGGTGGCTACACCTTC
NA	NA	TRBV10-3	TRBJ1-5	CAISDSRTENQPQHF	TGTGCCATCAGTGACTCGAGGACAGAAAATCAGCCCCAGCATTTT
NA	NA	TRBV19	TRBJ2-5	CASSRGSQETQYF	TGTGCCAGTAGTAGGGGCTCCCAAGAGACCCAGTACTTC
NA	NA	TRBV7-2	TRBJ2-7	CASSLPTKNDEQYF	TGTGCCAGCAGCTTACCGACTAAAAACGACGAGCAGTACTTC
NA	NA	TRBV5-6	TRBJ2-5	CASSLAGRAETQYF	TGTGCCAGCAGCTTGGCTGGCAGGGCAGAGACCCAGTACTTC
TRBD2	NA	TRBV9	TRBJ2-5	CASSLRGVQETQYF	TGTGCCAGCAGCCTGCGGGGGGTCCAAGAGACCCAGTACTTC
NA	NA	TRBV25-1	TRBJ1-4	CASSVGRGGEKLFF	TGTGCCAGCAGTGTGGGCAGGGGAGGAGAAAAACTGTTTTTT
TRBD2	NA	TRBV9	TRBJ2-2	CASSFSSLAGADTGELFF	TGTGCCAGCAGCTTCAGCTCACTAGCGGGGGCGGACACCGGGGAGCTGTTTTTT
TRBD2	few	TRBV19	TRBJ2-7	CASSISGRADEQYF	TGTGCCAGTAGTATTAGCGGGAGGGCTGACGAGCAGTACTTC
TRBD2	NA	TRBV7-3	TRBJ2-2	CASSYQRGGPGELFF	TGTGCCAGCAGTTATCAGCGGGGGGGCCCCGGGGAGCTGTTTTTT
NA	NA	TRBV2	TRBJ1-1	CASSEGRMNTEAFF	TGTGCCAGCAGTGAAGGCAGAATGAACACTGAAGCTTTCTTT
NA	NA	TRBV6-5	TRBJ2-5	CASSSGSSVETQYF	TGTGCCAGCAGTTCGGGTTCCAGCGTAGAGACCCAGTACTTC
NA	NA	TRBV19	TRBJ1-3	CASTTGSSGNTIYF	TGTGCCAGCACTACAGGGTCCTCTGGAAACACCATATATTTT
NA	NA	TRBV6-5	TRBJ1-4	CASQGRGLEKLFF	TGTGCCAGCCAGGGGAGGGGACTAGAAAAACTGTTTTTT
NA	once	TRBV10-3	TRBJ2-5	CAIRGGRGEETQYF	TGTGCCATCAGGGGTGGCAGGGGGGAGGAGACCCAGTACTTC
NA	NA	TRBV4-1	TRBJ2-3	CASSQTGSTDTQYF	TGCGCCAGCAGCCAAACTGGGTCCACAGATACGCAGTATTTT
NA	once	TRBV19	TRBJ2-7	CASSIGPDEQYF	TGTGCCAGTAGTATAGGACCGGACGAGCAGTACTTC
NA	NA	TRBV7-9	TRBJ1-3	CASSLGAANSGNTIYF	TGTGCCAGCAGCTTAGGGGCTGCCAACTCTGGAAACACCATATATTTT
NA	NA	TRBV7-9	TRBJ2-7	CASSPRTLRGSYEQYF	TGTGCCAGCAGCCCAAGGACTCTCCGCGGCTCCTACGAGCAGTACTTC
NA	NA	TRBV29-1	TRBJ1-1	CSVVPHQLRRDTEAFF	TGCAGCGTTGTTCCCCACCAACTCCGCAGGGACACTGAAGCTTTCTTT
TRBD2	NA	TRBV7-2	TRBJ2-7	CASSLASGSMYEQYF	TGTGCCAGCAGCCTCGCCAGCGGGAGTATGTACGAGCAGTACTTC
NA	NA	TRBV5-4	TRBJ1-1	CASNGQTNTEAFF	TGTGCCAGCAACGGACAGACTAACACTGAAGCTTTCTTT
TRBD1	NA	TRBV6-4	TRBJ1-6	CANLDRGLNNSPLHF	TGTGCCAACCTAGACAGGGGCCTAAATAATTCACCCCTCCACTTT
NA	NA	TRBV6-1	TRBJ2-3	CASSVRDQSTDTQYF	TGTGCCAGCAGTGTCCGGGACCAAAGCACAGATACGCAGTATTTT
TRBD2	NA	TRBV5-1	TRBJ2-6	CASSLAGASGANVLTF	TGCGCCAGCAGTCTAGCGGGGGCCTCTGGGGCCAACGTCCTGACTTTC
NA	NA	TRBV29-1	TRBJ2-2	CSVAVGTGELFF	TGCAGCGTCGCAGTAGGCACCGGGGAGCTGTTTTTT
TRBD1	medium-sized	TRBV19	TRBJ1-1	CASSIGRGMEAFF	TGTGCCAGTAGTATCGGCAGGGGGATGGAAGCTTTCTTT
TRBD1	NA	TRBV6-5	TRBJ1-2	CASTEPGQGNGYTF	TGTGCCAGCACCGAACCGGGACAGGGGAATGGCTACACCTTC
NA	NA	TRBV4-1	TRBJ1-6	CASSQDLRQSRYLYNSPLHF	TGCGCCAGCAGCCAAGATCTGAGGCAATCCCGGTACCTCTATAATTCACCCCTCCACTTT
TRBD1	NA	TRBV5-6	TRBJ1-1	CASSRTGANTEAFF	TGTGCCAGCAGCCGGACAGGGGCGAACACTGAAGCTTTCTTT
TRBD2	once	TRBV6-5	TRBJ2-1	CASSYSGGGYNEQFF	TGTGCCAGCAGTTACTCGGGCGGGGGTTACAATGAGCAGTTCTTC